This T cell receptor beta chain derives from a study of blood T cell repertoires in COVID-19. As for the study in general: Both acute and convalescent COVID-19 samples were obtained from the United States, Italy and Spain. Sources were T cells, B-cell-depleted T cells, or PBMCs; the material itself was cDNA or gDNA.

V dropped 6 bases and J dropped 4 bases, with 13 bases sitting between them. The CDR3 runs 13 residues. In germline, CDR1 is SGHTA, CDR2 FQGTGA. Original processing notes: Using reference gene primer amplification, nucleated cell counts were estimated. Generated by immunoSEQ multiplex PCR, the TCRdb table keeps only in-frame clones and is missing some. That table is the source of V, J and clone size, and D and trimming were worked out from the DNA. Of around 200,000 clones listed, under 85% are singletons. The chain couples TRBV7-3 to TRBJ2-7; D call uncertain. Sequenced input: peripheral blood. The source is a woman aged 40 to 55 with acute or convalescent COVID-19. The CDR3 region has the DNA TGTGCCAGCAGGTCCGCAACGACATACGAGCAGTACTTC. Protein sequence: CASRSATTYEQYF.